The following is a T cell receptor beta chain sequence with its context. The CDR3 length is 14 residues. Germline V CDR1 and CDR2: MNHEY, SVGAGI. V lost 2 bases and J lost 6, with 13 bases in between. These data come from a study of neoadjuvant anti-PD-1 for oral cavity cancer. PBMC libraries mostly used about 500 ng of input genomic DNA, with six replicates per sample. The repertoire was sequenced with immunoSEQ multiplex PCR; TCRdb's copy has only in-frame clones and lacks some. Of roughly 67,000 clones in the sample, around 83% were seen once. This TCR came from a person aged 40 to 85 with oral cavity squamous cell carcinoma. The sample consisted of PBMCs, taken before nivolumab (anti-PD-1) treatment. The V call is TRBV6-5, the J call TRBJ1-2; perhaps TRBD1 as D (6 bases). The CDR3 region is CASSYLTGSNGYTF. The CDR3 DNA reads as TGTGCCAGCAGTTACCTTACAGGGAGCAATGGCTACACCTTC.